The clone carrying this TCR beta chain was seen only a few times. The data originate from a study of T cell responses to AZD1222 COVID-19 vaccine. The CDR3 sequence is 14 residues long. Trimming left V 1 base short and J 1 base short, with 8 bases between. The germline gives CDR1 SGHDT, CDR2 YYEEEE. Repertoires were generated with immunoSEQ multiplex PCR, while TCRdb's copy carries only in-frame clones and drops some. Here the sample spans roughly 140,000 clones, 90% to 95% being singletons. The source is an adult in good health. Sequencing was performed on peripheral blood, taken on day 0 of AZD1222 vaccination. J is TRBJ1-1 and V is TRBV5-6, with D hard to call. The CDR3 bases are TGTGCCAGCAGCTTGACGGGGAAGAACACTGAAGCTTTCTTT. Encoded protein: CASSLTGKNTEAFF.